The entry below gives a single T cell receptor beta chain sequence along with its context. Its antigen is undetermined. The sequence runs out 3 residues before the end of the CDR3; the remainder is reconstructed from the germline J gene. Assay: immunoSEQ multiplex PCR; the TCRdb copy retains only in-frame clones and omits some. The sample has 15,000 to 17,000 clones. These data are taken from a study of T cell clonality in common variable immunodeficiency. J lost 3 bases, V lost 0 bases, and 2 bases had no gene match. The CDR3 is 13 residues long. Germline CDR1 reads GTSNPN; CDR2 reads SVGIG (reference sequence). Most patients and controls had Caucasian heritage. For at least one year, all CVID subjects received replacement immunoglobulin. Study-level findings and limits: In common variable immunodeficiency, TCR beta chains reportedly carried fewer deletions and N-nucleotide insertions. Compared with healthy controls, CVID subjects showed increased TCRbeta clonality, mostly in about a third. CVID patient heterogeneity limited repertoire-clinical complication correlations.

The V and J genes are TRBV30 and TRBJ2-7, with 7 positions matching TRBD2. What was sequenced was peripheral blood mononuclear cells. The receptor was isolated from a human donor with common variable immunodeficiency. This CDR3 is CAWSVGGGYEQYF. CDR3 bases read: TGTGCCTGGAGTGTTGGGGGGGGCTACGAG.